A single sample is the source of the 11 T cell receptor beta chains below, sequenced in a study of T-cell reconstitution after alpha-beta-depleted transplantation in children. TCRbeta library construction was performed incorporating unique molecular identifiers. TCRdb re-derived calls from the PCR reads in MiXCR, one entry per CDR3 protein. Altogether 490,000 or so distinct CDR3 sequences are present, about 10% being singletons, with the ten largest covering approximately 2%. The sample here was PBMCs, taken before TCRalphabeta/CD19-depleted stem cell transplant. These receptors originate from a child aged 2 to 15 with inherited bone marrow failure, due to receive a stem cell transplant.

The chain recombines TRBV6-2 or TRBV6-3 with TRBJ2-5, with 7 positions matching TRBD2. Trimming at V came to 2 bases and at J to 3 bases, leaving 6 bases not matched to a gene. CDR1 MNHEY and CDR2 SVGEGT come from the germline V gene. The CDR3 consists of 15 residues. CDR3 protein: CASSYGSLAEETQYF. The CDR3 region has the DNA TGTGCCAGCAGTTACGGCTCTCTAGCGGAAGAGACCCAGTACTTC.

This clonotype has a count of ten or more. The chain couples TRBV12-3 or TRBV12-4 to TRBJ2-7; TRBD1 or TRBD2 may be the D gene (5 bases each). Trimming shortened V by 6 bases and J by 5 bases, and 11 bases separated the two germline ends. The CDR3 length is 12 residues. The CDR3 bases are TGTGCCAGCAGCTTCGGGGCTCACGAGCAGTACTTC. This translates into CASSFGAHEQYF.

The table lists this clonotype with many counts. The rearrangement joins TRBV29-1 to TRBJ2-6, with no clear D. V dropped 6 bases and J dropped 0 bases, with 9 bases sitting between them. The CDR3 loop spans 14 amino acids. From germline, CDR1 is SQVTM and CDR2 ANQGSEA. The CDR3, as DNA: TGCAGCGTCTTTTTGTTCTCTGGGGCCAACGTCCTGACTTTC. This translates into CSVFLFSGANVLTF.

The gene calls are TRBV29-1 and TRBJ1-3; D is ambiguous. CDR1 is SQVTM and CDR2 is ANQGSEA in the germline V gene. The CDR3 has 13 residues. V was clipped by 4 bases and J by 4 bases, with 11 bases between them. DNA for the CDR3: TGCAGCGTTGTAGAGAATTTAGGAAACACCATATATTTT. Its translation is CSVVENLGNTIYF.

The chain recombines TRBV30 with TRBJ1-2; D unclear. Germline-derived CDR1 and CDR2 are GTSNPN and SVGIG (reference sequence). This CDR3 has 13 residues. Trimming stripped 2 bases from V and 2 bases from J, with 9 bases between. The CDR3 DNA sequence: TGTGCCTGGAGTCGGCAGCCCAACTATGGCTACACCTTC. Translating gives CAWSRQPNYGYTF.

The chain employs TRBV25-1 and TRBJ1-1; D might be TRBD1 (6 bases). The V end was cut by 3 bases, the J end by 10 bases, with 18 bases between. Germline CDR1 and CDR2: MGHDK and SYGVNS. The CDR3 length is 14 residues. The CDR3 here is CASSDFGGGEGAFF. CDR3 DNA: TGTGCCAGCAGTGATTTCGGAGGGGGGGAAGGAGCTTTCTTT.

As for this clonotype: A read error is possible here, since a much larger clone lies one base away. The chain's CDR3 is CASSASGRHEQFF. Here the CDR3 DNA reads TGTGCCAGTAGTGCTAGCGGGAGGCATGAGCAGTTCTTC. This sequence joins TRBV19 and TRBJ2-1; TRBD2 matches 11 bases. After removal of 5 bases from V and 8 bases from J, the junction contained 2 bases not matched to a gene. This CDR3 contains 13 residues. The germline CDR1 and CDR2 sequences are LNHDA and SQIVND (reference sequence).

This clonotype was found a few times. CDR3 in DNA: TGTGCCAGCTCACCACCGGACAGGAGCTGGGCCAACGTCCTGACTTTC. Protein: CASSPPDRSWANVLTF. V gene TRBV18 combines with J gene TRBJ2-6; TRBD1 agrees at 7 bases. CDR3 length equals 16 residues. Germline V gene sequence: CDR1 KGHSH, CDR2 LQKENI. Germline trimming cut 0 bases from V and 5 bases from J; bases unmatched to any gene: 4. Variable domain in full (rest from reference TRBV18 and TRBJ2-6): NAGVMQNPRHLVRRRGQEARLRCSPMKGHSHVYWYRQLPEEGLKFMVYLQKENIIDESGMPKERFSAEFPKEGPSILRIQQVVRGDSAAYFCASSPPDRSWANVLTFGAGSRLTVL.

This clonotype showed up many times. The chain links TRBV28 to TRBJ2-3; 10 nucleotides line up with TRBD1. This CDR3 is built from 16 residues. Germline V gene lookup returns CDR1 MDHEN and CDR2 SYDVKM. The V gene end was trimmed by 2 bases and the J gene end by 5 bases; junction bases not matched to a gene: 7. This CDR3 is CASSLAGDRGRDTQYF. In DNA, the CDR3 is TGTGCCAGCAGTTTAGCCGGGGACAGGGGACGAGATACGCAGTATTTT.

This chain links TRBV7-2 with TRBJ1-2; 7 bases fit TRBD1. The CDR3 spans 16 residues. The V gene's germline CDR1 is SGHTA and CDR2 FQGNSA. The V gene end was trimmed by 1 base and the J gene end by 5 bases; junction bases not matched to a gene: 10. The CDR3 is CASSLVVGTALYGYTF. The CDR3 DNA reads TGTGCCAGCAGCTTAGTTGTGGGGACAGCCCTTTATGGCTACACCTTC. Drawing the rest from reference TRBV7-2 and TRBJ1-2, the complete variable domain is GAGVSQSPSNKVTEKGKDVELRCDPISGHTALYWYRQSLGQGLEFLIYFQGNSAPDKSGLPSDRFSAERTGGSVSTLTIQRTQQEDSAVYLCASSLVVGTALYGYTFGSGTRLTVV.

This clonotype was seen a handful of times. V is TRBV29-1 and J is TRBJ2-7; D unresolved. CDR1 is SQVTM and CDR2 is ANQGSEA in the germline V gene. V lost 2 bases and J lost 0, with 2 bases in between. This CDR3 comprises 11 residues. The CDR3 sequence: CSVEHSYEQYF. The CDR3 DNA reads as TGCAGCGTTGAACACTCCTACGAGCAGTACTTC.